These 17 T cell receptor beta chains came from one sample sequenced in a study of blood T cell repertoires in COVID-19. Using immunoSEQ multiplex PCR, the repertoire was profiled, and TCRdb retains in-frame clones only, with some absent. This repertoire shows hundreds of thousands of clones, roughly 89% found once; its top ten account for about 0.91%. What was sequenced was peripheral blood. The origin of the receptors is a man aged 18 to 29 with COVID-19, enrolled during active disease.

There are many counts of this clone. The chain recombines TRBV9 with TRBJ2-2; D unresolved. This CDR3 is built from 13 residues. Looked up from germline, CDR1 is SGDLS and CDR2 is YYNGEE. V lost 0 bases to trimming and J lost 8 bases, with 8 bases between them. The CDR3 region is CASSVAMRGELFF. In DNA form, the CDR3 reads TGTGCCAGCAGCGTAGCTATGCGAGGGGAGCTGTTTTTT.

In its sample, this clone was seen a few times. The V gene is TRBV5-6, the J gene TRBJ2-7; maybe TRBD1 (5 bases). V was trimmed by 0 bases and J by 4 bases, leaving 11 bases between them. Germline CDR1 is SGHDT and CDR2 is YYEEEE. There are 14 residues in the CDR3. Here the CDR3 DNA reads TGTGCCAGCAGCTTGGTCGGCAGGGCTTACGAGCAGTACTTC. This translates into CASSLVGRAYEQYF. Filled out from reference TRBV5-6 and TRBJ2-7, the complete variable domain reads DAGVTQSPTHLIKTRGQQVTLRCSPKSGHDTVSWYQQALGQGPQFIFQYYEEEERQRGNFPDRFSGHQFPNYSSELNVNALLLGDSALYLCASSLVGRAYEQYFGPGTRLTVT.

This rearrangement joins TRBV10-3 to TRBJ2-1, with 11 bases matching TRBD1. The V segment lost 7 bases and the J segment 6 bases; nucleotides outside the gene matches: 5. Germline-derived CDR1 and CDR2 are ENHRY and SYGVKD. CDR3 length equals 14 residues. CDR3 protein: CAIKPGTGGNEQFF. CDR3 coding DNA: TGTGCCATCAAGCCGGGGACAGGGGGCAATGAGCAGTTCTTC.

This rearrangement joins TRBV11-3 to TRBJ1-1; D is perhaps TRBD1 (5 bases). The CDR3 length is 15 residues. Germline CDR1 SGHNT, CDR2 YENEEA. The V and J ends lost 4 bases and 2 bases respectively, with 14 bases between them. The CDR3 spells CASSSRGGENTEAFF. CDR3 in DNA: TGTGCCAGCAGCTCTAGGGGCGGGGAAAACACTGAAGCTTTCTTT. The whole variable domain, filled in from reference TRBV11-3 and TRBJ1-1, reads EAGVVQSPRYKIIEKKQPVAFWCNPISGHNTLYWYLQNLGQGPELLIRYENEEAVDDSQLPKDRFSAERLKGVDSTLKIQPAELGDSAVYLCASSSRGGENTEAFFGQGTRLTVV.

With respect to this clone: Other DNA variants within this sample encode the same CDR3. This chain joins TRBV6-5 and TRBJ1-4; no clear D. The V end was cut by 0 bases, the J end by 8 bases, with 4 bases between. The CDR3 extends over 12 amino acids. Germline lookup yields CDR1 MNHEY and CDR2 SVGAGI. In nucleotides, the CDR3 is TGTGCCAGCAGTTACTCCGGGGAAAAACTGTTTTTT. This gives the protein CASSYSGEKLFF.

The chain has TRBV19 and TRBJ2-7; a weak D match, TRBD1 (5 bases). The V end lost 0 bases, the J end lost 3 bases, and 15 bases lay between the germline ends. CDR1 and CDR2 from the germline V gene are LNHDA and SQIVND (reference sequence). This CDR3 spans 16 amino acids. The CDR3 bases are TGTGCCAGTAGTATAGATAGCCAGGGCGCAATCTACGAGCAGTACTTC. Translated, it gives CASSIDSQGAIYEQYF.

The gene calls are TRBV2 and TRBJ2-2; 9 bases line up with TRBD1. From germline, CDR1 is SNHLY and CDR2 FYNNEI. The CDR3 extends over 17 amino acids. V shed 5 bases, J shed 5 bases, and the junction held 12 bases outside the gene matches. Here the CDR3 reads CASSPLGGTGRTGELFF. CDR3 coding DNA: TGTGCCAGCAGTCCCCTAGGAGGGACAGGGAGGACCGGGGAGCTGTTTTTT.

CDR3 protein: CAISQQHNEQFF. CDR3 sequence (DNA): TGTGCCATTAGCCAACAACACAATGAGCAGTTCTTC. The chain joins TRBV10-3 to TRBJ2-1; D unresolved. Looked up from germline, CDR1 is ENHRY and CDR2 is SYGVKD. CDR3 length: 12 amino acids. Trimming pared 9 bases from V and 5 bases from J, leaving 11 bases between.

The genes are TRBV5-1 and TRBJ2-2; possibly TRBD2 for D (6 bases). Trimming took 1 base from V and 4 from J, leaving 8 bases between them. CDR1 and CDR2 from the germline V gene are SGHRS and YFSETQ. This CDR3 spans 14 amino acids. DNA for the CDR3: TGCGCCAGCAGCTTGAACGGGGGCACCGGGGAGCTGTTTTTT. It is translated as CASSLNGGTGELFF.

The CDR3 region is CASSSRTGNGYGYTF. CDR3 DNA sequence: TGTGCCAGCAGTTCCCGGACAGGGAATGGCTATGGCTACACCTTC. This sequence joins TRBV6-5 and TRBJ1-2, with 8 nucleotides matching TRBD1. The CDR3 length is 15 residues. V lost 4 bases to trimming and J lost 4 bases; unmatched junction nucleotides: 8. Germline V lookup: CDR1 MNHEY, CDR2 SVGAGI.

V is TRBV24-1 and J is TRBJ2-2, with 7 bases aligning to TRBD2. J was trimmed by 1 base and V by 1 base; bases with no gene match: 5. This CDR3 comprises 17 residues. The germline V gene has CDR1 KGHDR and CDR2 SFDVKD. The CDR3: CATSDFFGRGNTGELFF. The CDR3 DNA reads TGTGCCACCAGTGATTTTTTTGGGAGGGGGAACACCGGGGAGCTGTTTTTT.

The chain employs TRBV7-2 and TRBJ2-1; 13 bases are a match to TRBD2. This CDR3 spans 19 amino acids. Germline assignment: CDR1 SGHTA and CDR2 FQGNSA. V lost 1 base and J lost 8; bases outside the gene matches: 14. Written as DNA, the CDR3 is TGTGCCAGCAGCTTAGTGGCCGTTGGACTAGCGGGAGTTGCCGATGAGCAGTTCTTC. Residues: CASSLVAVGLAGVADEQFF.

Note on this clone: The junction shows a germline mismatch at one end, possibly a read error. The CDR3 protein is CATSRDLRGHGLF. DNA for the CDR3: TGTGCCACCAGCAGAGATCTCCGGGGACATGGTCTCTTT. The chain has TRBV15 and TRBJ1-1, with D perhaps TRBD1 (6 bases). CDR3 length: 13 residues. Germline CDR1 reads LNHNV; CDR2 reads YYDKDF (reference sequence).

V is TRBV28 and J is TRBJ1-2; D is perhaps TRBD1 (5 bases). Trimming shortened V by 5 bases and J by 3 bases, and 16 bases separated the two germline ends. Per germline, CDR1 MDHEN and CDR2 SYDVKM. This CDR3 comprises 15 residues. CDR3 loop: CASSPLLRGDYGYTF. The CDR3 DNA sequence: TGTGCCAGCAGTCCACTTCTACGGGGGGACTATGGCTACACCTTC.

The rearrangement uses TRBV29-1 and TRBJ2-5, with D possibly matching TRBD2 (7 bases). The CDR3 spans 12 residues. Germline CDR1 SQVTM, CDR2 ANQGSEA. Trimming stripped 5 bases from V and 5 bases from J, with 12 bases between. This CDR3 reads CSVWGGGETQYF. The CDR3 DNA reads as TGCAGCGTTTGGGGGGGCGGGGAGACCCAGTACTTC.

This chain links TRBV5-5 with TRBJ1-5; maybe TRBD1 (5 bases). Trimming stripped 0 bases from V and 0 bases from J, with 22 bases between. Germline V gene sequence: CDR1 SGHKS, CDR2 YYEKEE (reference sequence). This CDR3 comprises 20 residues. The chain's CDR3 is CASSLARQGPQRYSNQPQHF. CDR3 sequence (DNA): TGTGCCAGCAGCTTGGCGAGGCAGGGCCCCCAGAGATATAGCAATCAGCCCCAGCATTTT.

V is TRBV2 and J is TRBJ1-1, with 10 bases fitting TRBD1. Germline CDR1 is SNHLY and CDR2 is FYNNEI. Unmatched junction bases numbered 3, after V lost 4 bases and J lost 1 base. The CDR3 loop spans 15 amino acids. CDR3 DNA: TGTGCCAGCAGTGGCAGGACAGGGGGGAACACTGAAGCTTTCTTT. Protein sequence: CASSGRTGGNTEAFF.